This T cell receptor (beta chain) was captured in a study of blood T cell repertoires in COVID-19. Study details: Samples taken during acute and convalescent COVID-19 were collected in the United States, Italy and Spain. In each case, the material was cDNA or gDNA derived from T cells, B-cell-depleted T cells, or PBMCs.

Assay used: immunoSEQ multiplex PCR; TCRdb lists only in-frame clones, some missing. Counted here are around 77,000 clones, about three quarters occurring once; the ten biggest clones make up 28%. CDR3 length: 14 residues. With 1 base removed from V and 3 bases from J, the gap between germline ends came to 9 bases. Per the germline V gene, CDR1 is SGHAT and CDR2 is FQNNGV. The sample was peripheral blood. The chain employs TRBV11-2 and TRBJ1-1; no clear D. The sequence came from a woman older than 75 with active or convalescent COVID-19. DNA of the CDR3: TGTGCCAGCAGCTTAGTGTTGAGGGACACTGAAGCTTTCTTT. It yields the protein CASSLVLRDTEAFF. The full variable domain, with the rest looked up from reference TRBV11-2 and TRBJ1-1, is EAGVAQSPRYKIIEKRQSVAFWCNPISGHATLYWYQQILGQGPKLLIQFQNNGVVDDSQLPKDRFSAERLKGVDSTLKIQPAKLEDSAVYLCASSLVLRDTEAFFGQGTRLTVV.